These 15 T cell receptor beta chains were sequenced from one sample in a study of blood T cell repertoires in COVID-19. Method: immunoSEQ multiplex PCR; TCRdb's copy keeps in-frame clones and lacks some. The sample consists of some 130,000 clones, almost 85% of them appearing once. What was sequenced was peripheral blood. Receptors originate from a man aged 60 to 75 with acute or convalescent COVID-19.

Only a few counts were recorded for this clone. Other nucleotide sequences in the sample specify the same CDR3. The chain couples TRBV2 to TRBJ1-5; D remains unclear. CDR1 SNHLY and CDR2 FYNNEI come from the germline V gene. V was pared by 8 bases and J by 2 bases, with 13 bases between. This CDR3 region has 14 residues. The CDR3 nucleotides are TGTGCCAGCTCCCCAGGTGGTGGCAATCAGCCCCAGCATTTT. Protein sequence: CASSPGGGNQPQHF.

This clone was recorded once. CDR3 DNA sequence: TGTGCCAGCAGCTCCGGACTAGCGGGAAAATACAATGAGCAGTTCTTC. Its protein product is CASSSGLAGKYNEQFF. The gene calls are TRBV5-6 and TRBJ2-1; TRBD2 matches at 12 bases. Germline V lookup: CDR1 SGHDT, CDR2 YYEEEE. This CDR3 is 16 amino acids long. V gave up 3 bases and J gave up 4 bases; unmatched junction bases: 5.

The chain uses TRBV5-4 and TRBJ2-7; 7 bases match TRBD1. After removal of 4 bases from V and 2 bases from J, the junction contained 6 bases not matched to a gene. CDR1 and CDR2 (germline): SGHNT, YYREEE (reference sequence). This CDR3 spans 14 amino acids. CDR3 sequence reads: CASSRNRGPYEQYF. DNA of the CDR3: TGTGCCAGCAGCAGAAACAGGGGCCCCTACGAGCAGTACTTC. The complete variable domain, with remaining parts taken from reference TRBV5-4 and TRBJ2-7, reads ETGVTQSPTHLIKTRGQQVTLRCSSQSGHNTVSWYQQALGQGPQFIFQYYREEENGRGNFPPRFSGLQFPNYSSELNVNALELDDSALYLCASSRNRGPYEQYFGPGTRLTVT.

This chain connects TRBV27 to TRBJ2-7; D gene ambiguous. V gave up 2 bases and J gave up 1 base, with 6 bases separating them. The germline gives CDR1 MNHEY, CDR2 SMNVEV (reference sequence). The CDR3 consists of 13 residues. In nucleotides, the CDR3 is TGTGCCAGCAGTTTAAGAGTTTCCTACGAGCAGTACTTC. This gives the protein CASSLRVSYEQYF.

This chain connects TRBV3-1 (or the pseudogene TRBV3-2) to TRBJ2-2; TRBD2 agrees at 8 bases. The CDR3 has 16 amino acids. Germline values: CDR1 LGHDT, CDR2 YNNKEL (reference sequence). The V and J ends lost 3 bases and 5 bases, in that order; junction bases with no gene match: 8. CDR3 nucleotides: TGTGCCAGCAGCCAGGCAGCGGGAGCCGGTACCGGGGAGCTGTTTTTT. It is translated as CASSQAAGAGTGELFF.

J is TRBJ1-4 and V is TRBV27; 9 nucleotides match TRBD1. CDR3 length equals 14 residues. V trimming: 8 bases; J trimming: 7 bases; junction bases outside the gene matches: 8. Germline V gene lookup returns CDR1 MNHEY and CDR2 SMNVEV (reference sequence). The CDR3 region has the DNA TGTGCCAGCGCACCCGGGACAGGGAGTGAAAAACTGTTTTTT. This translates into CASAPGTGSEKLFF.

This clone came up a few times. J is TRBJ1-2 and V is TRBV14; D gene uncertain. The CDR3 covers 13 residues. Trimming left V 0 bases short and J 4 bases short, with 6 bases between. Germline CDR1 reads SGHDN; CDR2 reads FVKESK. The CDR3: CASSQDVFYGYTF. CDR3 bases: TGTGCCAGCAGCCAAGACGTCTTCTATGGCTACACCTTC.

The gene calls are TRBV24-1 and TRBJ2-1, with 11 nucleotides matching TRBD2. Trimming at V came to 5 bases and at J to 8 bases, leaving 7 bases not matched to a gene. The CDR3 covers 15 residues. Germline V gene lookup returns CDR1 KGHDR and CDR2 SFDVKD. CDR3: CATSALLAGAHEQFF. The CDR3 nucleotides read TGTGCCACCAGTGCCCTACTAGCGGGAGCCCATGAGCAGTTCTTC.

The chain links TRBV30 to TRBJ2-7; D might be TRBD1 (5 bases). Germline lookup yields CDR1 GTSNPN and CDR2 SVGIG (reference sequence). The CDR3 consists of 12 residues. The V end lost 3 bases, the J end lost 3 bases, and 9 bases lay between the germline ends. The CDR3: CAWRRQNYEQYF. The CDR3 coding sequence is TGTGCCTGGAGAAGACAGAACTACGAGCAGTACTTC.

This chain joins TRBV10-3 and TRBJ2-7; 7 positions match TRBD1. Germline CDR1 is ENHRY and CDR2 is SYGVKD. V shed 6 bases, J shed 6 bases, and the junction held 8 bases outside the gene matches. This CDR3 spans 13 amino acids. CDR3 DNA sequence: TGTGCCATCAGGCAAACAGGGGAAGGCGAGCAGTACTTC. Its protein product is CAIRQTGEGEQYF.

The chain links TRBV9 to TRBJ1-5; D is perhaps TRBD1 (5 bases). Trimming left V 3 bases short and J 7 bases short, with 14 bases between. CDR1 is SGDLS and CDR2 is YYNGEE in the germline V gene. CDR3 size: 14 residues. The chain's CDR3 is CASSGGLLGQPQHF. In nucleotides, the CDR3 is TGTGCCAGCAGCGGGGGACTCCTGGGGCAGCCCCAGCATTTT.

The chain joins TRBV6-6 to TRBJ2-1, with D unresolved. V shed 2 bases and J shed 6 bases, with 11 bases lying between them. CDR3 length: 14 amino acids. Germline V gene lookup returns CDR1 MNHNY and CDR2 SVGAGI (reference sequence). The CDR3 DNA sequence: TGTGCCAGCAGTTACCCTCCGGAGTCCAATGAGCAGTTCTTC. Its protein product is CASSYPPESNEQFF.

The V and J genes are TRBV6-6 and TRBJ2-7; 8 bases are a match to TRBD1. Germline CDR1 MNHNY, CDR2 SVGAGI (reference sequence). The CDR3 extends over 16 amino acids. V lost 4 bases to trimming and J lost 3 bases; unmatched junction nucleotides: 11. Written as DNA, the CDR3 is TGTGCCAGCAGTTCACCCCAACGGGACAGGAGCTACGAGCAGTACTTC. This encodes CASSSPQRDRSYEQYF.

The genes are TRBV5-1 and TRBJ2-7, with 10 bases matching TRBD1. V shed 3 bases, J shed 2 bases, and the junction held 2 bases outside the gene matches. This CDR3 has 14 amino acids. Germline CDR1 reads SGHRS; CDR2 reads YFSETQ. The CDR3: CASSSTGGPYEQYF. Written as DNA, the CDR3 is TGCGCCAGCAGCTCGACAGGGGGCCCCTACGAGCAGTACTTC.

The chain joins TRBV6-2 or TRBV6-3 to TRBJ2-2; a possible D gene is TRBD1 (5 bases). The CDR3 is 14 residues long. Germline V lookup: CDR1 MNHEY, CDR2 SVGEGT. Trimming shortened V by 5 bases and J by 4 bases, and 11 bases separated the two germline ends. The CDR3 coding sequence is TGTGCCAGCAGTGATCTTAGGGGCACCGGGGAGCTGTTTTTT. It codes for CASSDLRGTGELFF.